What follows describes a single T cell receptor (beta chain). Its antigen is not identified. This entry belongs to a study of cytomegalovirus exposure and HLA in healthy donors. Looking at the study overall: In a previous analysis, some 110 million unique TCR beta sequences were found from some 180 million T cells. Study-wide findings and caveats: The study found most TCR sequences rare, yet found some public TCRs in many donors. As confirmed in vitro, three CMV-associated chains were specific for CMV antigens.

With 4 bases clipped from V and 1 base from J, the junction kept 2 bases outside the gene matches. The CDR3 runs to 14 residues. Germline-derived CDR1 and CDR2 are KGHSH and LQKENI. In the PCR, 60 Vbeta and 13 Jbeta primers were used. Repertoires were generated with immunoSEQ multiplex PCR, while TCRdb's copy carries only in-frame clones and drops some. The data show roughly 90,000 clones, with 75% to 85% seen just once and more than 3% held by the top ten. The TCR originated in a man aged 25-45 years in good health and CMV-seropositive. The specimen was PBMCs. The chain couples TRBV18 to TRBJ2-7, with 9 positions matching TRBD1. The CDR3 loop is CASSLDRGSYEQYF. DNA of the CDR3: TGTGCCAGCTCACTAGACAGGGGGTCCTACGAGCAGTACTTC.